This T cell receptor (beta chain) was retrieved from a study of identical twins. Template switching added a universal primer site, and cDNA bore unique molecular identifiers. TCRdb used MiXCR to reprocess the 5' RACE reads, holding one entry per CDR3 protein. This sample yields some 1,700,000 distinct CDR3 sequences, of which less than 40% are seen a single time; less than 0.35% belongs to the top ten. Details on this clonotype: The antigen is not known.

Whole-study findings and limits: These conclusions were based on statistical analysis (cross-sectional, not following the same donors). Because invariant MAIT and iNKT cells could be present, zero-insertion analyses could be partly confounded. Sequences that were beta out-of-frame showed weaker excess twin sharing.

The V gene end was trimmed by 6 bases and the J gene end by 2 bases; junction bases not matched to a gene: 10. The germline V gene encodes CDR1 DFQATT and CDR2 SNEGSKA (reference sequence). The CDR3 has 14 residues. The genes are TRBV20-1 and TRBJ2-7, with 7 bases lining up with TRBD1. The clonotype originates from a newborn girl in good health. The sequencing input was cord blood. CDR3 residues: CSASVRDRAYEQYF. The CDR3 nucleotides are TGCAGTGCCTCGGTCCGGGACAGAGCCTACGAGCAGTACTTC.